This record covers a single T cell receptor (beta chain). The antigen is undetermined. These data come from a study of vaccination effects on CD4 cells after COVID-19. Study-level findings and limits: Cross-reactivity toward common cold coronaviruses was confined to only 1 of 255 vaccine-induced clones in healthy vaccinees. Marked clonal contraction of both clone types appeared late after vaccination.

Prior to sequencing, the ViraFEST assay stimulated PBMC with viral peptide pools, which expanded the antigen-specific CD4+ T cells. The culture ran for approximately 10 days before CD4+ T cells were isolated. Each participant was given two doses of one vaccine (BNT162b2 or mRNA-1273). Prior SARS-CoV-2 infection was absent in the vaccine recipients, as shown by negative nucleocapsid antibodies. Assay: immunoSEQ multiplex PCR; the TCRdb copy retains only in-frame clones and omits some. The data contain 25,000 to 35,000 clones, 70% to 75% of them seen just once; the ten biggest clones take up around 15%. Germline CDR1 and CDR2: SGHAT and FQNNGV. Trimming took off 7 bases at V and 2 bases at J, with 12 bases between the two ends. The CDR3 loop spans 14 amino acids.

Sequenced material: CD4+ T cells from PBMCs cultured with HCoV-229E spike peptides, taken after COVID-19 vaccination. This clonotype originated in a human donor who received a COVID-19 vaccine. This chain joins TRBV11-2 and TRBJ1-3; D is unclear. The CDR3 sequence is CASTTSSAGNTIYF. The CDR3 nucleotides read TGTGCCAGCACCACCTCTTCCGCTGGAAACACCATATATTTT.